Each of the 15 T cell receptor beta chains below was sequenced from the same sample in a study of T cell responses to AZD1222 COVID-19 vaccine. The assay was immunoSEQ multiplex PCR, and TCRdb's table has in-frame clones only and misses some. The sample holds over 150,000 clones, about 92% seen once. The specimen comprised peripheral blood, sampled on day 0 of AZD1222 vaccination. All receptors derive from an adult in good health.

V gene TRBV28 combines with J gene TRBJ1-1, with 10 nucleotides matching TRBD1. This CDR3 has 15 amino acids. V was pared by 4 bases and J by 4 bases, with 6 bases of the junction left unmatched. CDR1 is MDHEN and CDR2 is SYDVKM in the germline V gene. The CDR3 DNA is TGTGCCAGCAGTTCCCCGACAGGGGGCGGCACTGAAGCTTTCTTT. As protein: CASSSPTGGGTEAFF.

DNA for the CDR3: TGTGCCAGCAGCGTAGCAGAAAATTCACCCCTCCACTTT. Translated: CASSVAENSPLHF. The gene calls are TRBV9 and TRBJ1-6; no firm D call. This CDR3 spans 13 amino acids. Germline V gene sequence: CDR1 SGDLS, CDR2 YYNGEE. V was pared by 0 bases and J by 7 bases, with 5 bases between. The whole variable domain, remainder taken from reference TRBV9 and TRBJ1-6, is DSGVTQTPKHLITATGQRVTLRCSPRSGDLSVYWYQQSLDQGLQFLIQYYNGEERAKGNILERFSAQQFPDLHSELNLSSLELGDSALYFCASSVAENSPLHFGNGTRLTVT.

The chain combines TRBV5-1 with TRBJ2-1; 8 bases are a match to TRBD2. The CDR3 length is 16 residues. The junction had 9 bases not matched to a gene; V was cut back by 3 bases and J by 4 bases. Germline assignment: CDR1 SGHRS and CDR2 YFSETQ. CDR3 loop: CASSSTSAGGYNEQFF. CDR3 nucleotide sequence: TGCGCCAGCAGCTCAACCTCCGCGGGAGGATACAATGAGCAGTTCTTC.

V usage is TRBV4-1 and J usage is TRBJ2-5, with D possibly matching TRBD1 (5 bases). With 0 bases removed from V and 3 bases from J, the gap between germline ends came to 5 bases. The CDR3 loop spans 13 amino acids. Germline assignment: CDR1 MGHRA and CDR2 YSYEKL. CDR3 coding DNA: TGCGCCAGCAGCCAAGAAGGGGAAGAGACCCAGTACTTC. Amino acid sequence: CASSQEGEETQYF.

V gene TRBV7-6 combines with J gene TRBJ2-5; no firm D call. From germline, CDR1 is SGHVS and CDR2 FNYEAQ. V was shortened by 5 bases and J by 5 bases, with 21 bases between the two germline ends. The CDR3 has 16 amino acids. Here the CDR3 DNA reads TGTGCCAGCAGCCCACCCAGGAGAACAACCAGGGAGACCCAGTACTTC. Translated, it gives CASSPPRRTTRETQYF.

The rearrangement links TRBV5-1 to TRBJ1-1; tentatively, D is TRBD1 (6 bases). This CDR3 contains 13 residues. Germline CDR1 and CDR2: SGHRS and YFSETQ. Deletions cut 7 bases from V and 1 base from J, with 11 bases between. The CDR3 sequence is CASRGQQNTEAFF. The CDR3 DNA reads TGCGCCAGCCGGGGACAACAGAACACTGAAGCTTTCTTT.

Points on this clone: One end of the junction does not line up with germline, which may come from a read error. The chain is built from TRBV24-1 and TRBJ1-1; D unresolved. The CDR3 extends over 13 amino acids. Germline V gives CDR1 KGHDR, CDR2 SFDVKD. The chain's CDR3 is CATREWENTEAFF. CDR3 sequence (DNA): TGTGCCACCCGTGAGTGGGAGAACACTGAAGCTTTCTTT.

The CDR3 here is CAWSVGAYNEQFF. The CDR3 DNA is TGTGCCTGGAGTGTCGGAGCGTACAATGAGCAGTTCTTC. This chain links TRBV30 with TRBJ2-1; D unresolved. CDR3 length equals 13 residues. V lost 0 bases, J lost 4 bases, and 7 bases lay in between. Germline CDR1 GTSNPN, CDR2 SVGIG (reference sequence).

The chain recombines TRBV30 with TRBJ1-1; maybe TRBD1 (6 bases). V was cut by 3 bases and J by 5 bases, with 16 bases left in between. CDR1 and CDR2 (germline): GTSNPN, SVGIG (reference sequence). The CDR3 contains 14 residues. The CDR3 coding sequence is TGTGCCTGGAGCCAATACAGGGTTCGAACTGAAGCTTTCTTT. The encoded protein is CAWSQYRVRTEAFF.

The rearrangement uses TRBV19 and TRBJ1-2; weak D call: TRBD1 (5 bases). Trimming left V 5 bases short and J 5 bases short, with 9 bases between. This CDR3 is 12 amino acids long. Looked up from germline, CDR1 is LNHDA and CDR2 is SQIVND (reference sequence). The CDR3 coding sequence is TGTGCCAGTAGTGCCAGACAGTATGGCTACACCTTC. Residues: CASSARQYGYTF. The full variable domain, with the rest looked up from reference TRBV19 and TRBJ1-2, is DGGITQSPKYLFRKEGQNVTLSCEQNLNHDAMYWYRQDPGQGLRLIYYSQIVNDFQKGDIAEGYSVSREKKESFPLTVTSAQKNPTAFYLCASSARQYGYTFGSGTRLTVV.

This chain joins TRBV6-5 and TRBJ1-1, with D hard to call. Between the trimmed V and J ends, which lost 2 bases and 4 bases, there was a span of 8 bases. Germline lookup yields CDR1 MNHEY and CDR2 SVGAGI. The CDR3 loop spans 13 amino acids. As DNA, the CDR3 is TGTGCCAGCAGTTACAGGGTGAGCACTGAAGCTTTCTTT. Translation: CASSYRVSTEAFF.

The J gene is TRBJ1-2, the V gene TRBV12-3 or TRBV12-4; 8 bases map to TRBD1. CDR3 size: 13 residues. The junction had 9 bases not matched to a gene; V was cut back by 8 bases and J by 7 bases. CDR3 sequence: CASEGRGRSGYTF. DNA for the CDR3: TGTGCCAGCGAGGGCAGGGGGCGTTCTGGCTACACCTTC.

The chain recombines TRBV9 with TRBJ2-1, with 11 nucleotides matching TRBD2. Germline values: CDR1 SGDLS, CDR2 YYNGEE. After removal of 0 bases from V and 9 bases from J, the junction contained 8 bases not matched to a gene. CDR3 size: 16 residues. In DNA form, the CDR3 reads TGTGCCAGCAGCGTAGTAGCGGGGGGGCAACTTGGTGAGCAGTTCTTC. Translation: CASSVVAGGQLGEQFF.

Note on this clone: Distinct nucleotide sequences in the sample also encode this CDR3. The chain uses TRBV19 and TRBJ1-5; D may be TRBD1 (6 bases). The CDR3 is made up of 13 amino acids. CDR1 and CDR2 from the germline V gene are LNHDA and SQIVND (reference sequence). Trimming took off 9 bases at V and 4 bases at J, with 13 bases between the two ends. The CDR3 DNA follows: TGTGCCAGCAAGGACAGCCTAAATCAGCCCCAGCATTTT. Translated: CASKDSLNQPQHF.

The rearrangement joins TRBV19 to TRBJ1-1; D is uncertain. From germline, CDR1 is LNHDA and CDR2 SQIVND (reference sequence). The CDR3 covers 13 residues. The V and J ends lost 3 bases and 3 bases respectively, with 8 bases between them. In nucleotides, the CDR3 is TGTGCCAGTAGTATTACAGCCTACACTGAAGCTTTCTTT. As protein: CASSITAYTEAFF.